A single TCR beta chain is shown here with its context. This specimen belongs to a study of blood T cell repertoires in COVID-19. There are 15 residues in the CDR3. The germline V gene has CDR1 MDHEN and CDR2 SYDVKM. V lost 3 bases and J lost 0; bases outside the gene matches: 1. Some clones are missing from TCRdb's copy, which holds only in-frame ones; the method was immunoSEQ multiplex PCR. This table holds about 370,000 clones, 90% found once. The genes are TRBV28 and TRBJ1-5; 8 bases fit TRBD1. This sequence was found in a young man with active or convalescent COVID-19. The sequenced material came from peripheral blood. CDR3 protein: CASSLDRASNQPQHF. CDR3 DNA sequence: TGTGCCAGCAGTTTGGACAGGGCTAGCAATCAGCCCCAGCATTTT.